Below are 18 T cell receptor beta chains sequenced from a single sample in a study of control samples from healthy donors and cancer patients. The protocol was immunoSEQ multiplex PCR, while the TCRdb copy is restricted to in-frame clones and leaves out a portion. Among 130,000 or so clones listed, approximately 90% were seen once. Sequencing was done on a sample of blood. These receptors were obtained from a man aged 40-50 years in good health.

The V call is TRBV28, the J call TRBJ2-3, with TRBD2 identical over 12 bases. The CDR3 has 16 amino acids. Germline V gene lookup returns CDR1 MDHEN and CDR2 SYDVKM. V dropped 4 bases and J dropped 3; count of bases not matched to a gene: 5. Here the CDR3 DNA reads TGTGCCAGCAGTTCCCCTAGCGGGGGGGCGACAGATACGCAGTATTTT. It translates to CASSSPSGGATDTQYF.

The chain has TRBV19 and TRBJ2-5, with a possible D match to TRBD2 (5 bases). The V gene lost 3 bases and the J gene lost 4 bases, with 12 bases spanning the gap. CDR3 length equals 14 residues. The germline V gene has CDR1 LNHDA and CDR2 SQIVND (reference sequence). Here the CDR3 DNA reads TGTGCCAGTAGTATCCGCCTAGCTAGAGAGACCCAGTACTTC. Its translation is CASSIRLARETQYF.

The chain combines TRBV3-1 (or the pseudogene TRBV3-2) with TRBJ2-2; D not certain. The CDR3 covers 15 residues. The V gene lost 0 bases and the J gene lost 5 bases, with 10 bases spanning the gap. CDR1 is LGHDT and CDR2 is YNNKEL in the germline V gene (reference sequence). CDR3 in amino acids: CASSQERPLTGELFF. CDR3 DNA sequence: TGTGCCAGCAGCCAAGAACGACCCCTAACCGGGGAGCTGTTTTTT.

This chain joins TRBV27 and TRBJ1-1; D remains ambiguous. Between the trimmed V and J ends, which lost 10 bases and 5 bases, there was a span of 20 bases. CDR3 length: 14 amino acids. Germline CDR1 MNHEY, CDR2 SMNVEV (reference sequence). The CDR3 DNA reads as TGTGCCACAAAACTGACCGGGCGGTGGACTGAAGCTTTCTTT. Protein: CATKLTGRWTEAFF.

The chain uses TRBV6-5 and TRBJ2-5; the D gene could be TRBD1 or TRBD2 (5 bases each). The CDR3 loop spans 13 amino acids. V was pared by 7 bases and J by 2 bases, with 11 bases between. CDR1 is MNHEY and CDR2 is SVGAGI in the germline V gene. In DNA form, the CDR3 reads TGTGCCAGCACCGGGACGCATCAAGAGACCCAGTACTTC. It yields the protein CASTGTHQETQYF.

This clone is a singleton in its sample. The chain joins TRBV5-1 to TRBJ2-2, with D perhaps TRBD1 or TRBD2 (5 bases each). V was trimmed by 0 bases and J by 7 bases, leaving 10 bases between them. CDR1 is SGHRS, CDR2 YFSETQ, per germline. The CDR3 is 14 amino acids. CDR3 in amino acids: CASSLGRGDGELFF. DNA for the CDR3: TGCGCCAGCAGCTTGGGTCGGGGCGACGGGGAGCTGTTTTTT.

This sequence joins TRBV6-1 and TRBJ2-3, with D tentatively TRBD2 (7 bases). The CDR3 has 16 amino acids. Trimming removed 0 bases from V and 2 bases from J, with 12 bases in between. Germline V gene lookup returns CDR1 MNHNS and CDR2 SASEGT. The chain's CDR3 is CASSEAGGGDTDTQYF. The CDR3 DNA follows: TGTGCCAGCAGTGAAGCCGGCGGGGGCGACACAGATACGCAGTATTTT.

The chain joins TRBV5-6 to TRBJ1-4; D not certain. Trimming stripped 0 bases from V and 2 bases from J, with 11 bases between. Per the germline V gene, CDR1 is SGHDT and CDR2 is YYEEEE. This CDR3 region has 16 residues. The DNA for the CDR3 is TGTGCCAGCAGCTTGGCGCCAGGACGGACTAATGAAAAACTGTTTTTT. Translated: CASSLAPGRTNEKLFF.

J is TRBJ2-1 and V is TRBV12-3 or TRBV12-4; D ambiguous. V lost 10 bases and J 8 bases, leaving 12 bases between the germline ends. The CDR3 loop spans 11 amino acids. CDR3 in DNA: TGTGCCACCTCTTTTGCCCATGAGCAGTTCTTC. It translates to CATSFAHEQFF.

This rearrangement joins TRBV10-3 to TRBJ2-6; D unresolved. The CDR3 consists of 17 residues. Trimming took 3 bases from V and 0 from J, leaving 12 bases between them. Germline CDR1 and CDR2: ENHRY and SYGVKD. The CDR3 bases are TGTGCCATCAGTGATCCGGTTCTTAGCTCTGGGGCCAACGTCCTGACTTTC. This codes for CAISDPVLSSGANVLTF.

This clone was observed a single time. An end of the junction does not agree with germline; a read error may underlie this. The gene calls are TRBV6-5 and TRBJ2-7; the D gene is possibly TRBD2 (5 bases). There are 11 residues in the CDR3. From germline, CDR1 is MNHEY and CDR2 SVGAGI. For the CDR3, the DNA is TGTGCCAGCCCCGGGGATGTGAGGGATCACTTC. Amino acids: CASPGDVRDHF.

The chain carries TRBV2 and TRBJ1-5, with a weak D call TRBD1 (5 bases). Trimming shortened V by 5 bases and J by 3 bases, and 11 bases separated the two germline ends. Per germline, CDR1 SNHLY and CDR2 FYNNEI. The CDR3 is 14 amino acids. CDR3 sequence reads: CASSQDSFNQPQHF. For the CDR3, the DNA is TGTGCCAGCAGTCAAGACAGTTTCAATCAGCCCCAGCATTTT.

The chain links TRBV3-1 (or the pseudogene TRBV3-2) to TRBJ1-1, with TRBD1 matching 7 bases. Germline CDR1 LGHDT, CDR2 YNNKEL (reference sequence). The CDR3 spans 14 residues. J gave up 3 bases and V 5 bases, and 6 bases lay outside the gene matches. The CDR3 bases are TGTGCCAGCAGCAAACAGGGGCGGGACACTGAAGCTTTCTTT. Encoded protein: CASSKQGRDTEAFF.

This clone was found once. The chain uses TRBV11-2 and TRBJ1-1, with D maybe TRBD1 (5 bases). CDR1 and CDR2 (germline): SGHAT, FQNNGV. The germline V and J ends were trimmed by 7 bases and 4 bases, with 16 bases remaining between them. The CDR3 contains 14 residues. CDR3 nucleotides: TGTGCCAGCACAAGGGGCGGCCGCGGCACTGAAGCTTTCTTT. It translates to CASTRGGRGTEAFF.

This chain uses TRBV27 with TRBJ2-7, with 8 bases fitting TRBD2. The germline V gene encodes CDR1 MNHEY and CDR2 SMNVEV (reference sequence). This CDR3 is 14 amino acids long. The V gene end was trimmed by 5 bases and the J gene end by 6 bases; junction bases not matched to a gene: 9. The CDR3: CASSMRGAGGEQYF. CDR3 sequence (DNA): TGTGCCAGCAGTATGCGGGGGGCCGGGGGCGAGCAGTACTTC.

The CDR3: CASSRYRTGSSGNTIYF. The CDR3 nucleotides read TGCGCCAGCAGTAGATACCGGACGGGGTCATCTGGAAACACCATATATTTT. The chain links TRBV10-2 to TRBJ1-3; D unresolved. V lost 5 bases and J lost 1, with 18 bases in between. In germline, CDR1 is WSHSY, CDR2 SAAADI. The CDR3 consists of 17 residues.

The rearrangement joins TRBV28 to TRBJ2-5; D may be TRBD2 (5 bases). V was trimmed by 6 bases and J by 5 bases, leaving 13 bases between them. Germline V gene data show CDR1 as MDHEN and CDR2 as SYDVKM. The CDR3 is 13 amino acids. The DNA for the CDR3 is TGTGCCAGCAGGGAGGTTGTGCGGGAGACCCAGTACTTC. Translating gives CASREVVRETQYF. The complete variable domain, with remaining parts taken from reference TRBV28 and TRBJ2-5, reads DVKVTQSSRYLVKRTGEKVFLECVQDMDHENMFWYRQDPGLGLRLIYFSYDVKMKEKGDIPEGYSVSREKKERFSLILESASTNQTSMYLCASREVVRETQYFGPGTRLLVL.

The rearrangement links TRBV2 to TRBJ1-5; 7 positions match TRBD1. J gave up 1 base and V 10 bases, and 10 bases lay outside the gene matches. CDR1 SNHLY and CDR2 FYNNEI come from the germline V gene. The CDR3 is 15 amino acids. In DNA, the CDR3 is TGTGCCACTAACTCAGGGGGAAGGAGCAATCAGCCCCAGCATTTT. Translating gives CATNSGGRSNQPQHF.